This paragraph reports one TCR beta chain. Its antigen is currently unknown. The sample originates from a study of shared clonotypes between healthy human individuals. Broader study findings: Compared with clonotypes that all four donors shared, non-shared clonotypes had lower generation probabilities.

The material for each subset, its genomic DNA, was split evenly across several immunoSEQ plates. Original methodology: Filtering of immunoSEQ junctional sequences could not match full-length read filtering. Generated by immunoSEQ multiplex PCR, the TCRdb table keeps only in-frame clones and is missing some. V and J calls and clone size are those listed in that table; D and trimming were worked out from the DNA. The sample shows 2,500,000 or so clones, over 85% of them seen only once. All the donors were Caucasian adults who lived in Nashville, Tennessee. The specimen was naive CD4+ T cells from PBMCs. Subset here: CD45RA+ positively selected. The source is a man between 18 and 29 years old in good health. Some clones in this sample may be carry-over from other donors' samples.

This CDR3 reads CASTGTGVGQPQHF. CDR3 nucleotide sequence: TGTGCCAGTACCGGGACAGGGGTCGGTCAGCCCCAGCATTTT. The chain uses TRBV19 and TRBJ1-5, with TRBD1 identical over 10 bases. Germline V gene lookup returns CDR1 LNHDA and CDR2 SQIVND (reference sequence). J was trimmed by 6 bases and V by 7 bases; bases with no gene match: 6. This CDR3 region has 14 residues.